Sequencing of this T cell receptor (beta chain) was carried out in a study of blood T cell repertoires in COVID-19. At the level of the study: Sample material is recorded as cDNA or gDNA derived from T cells, B-cell-depleted T cells, or PBMCs.

Enrolled through a virtual design, the participants were between roughly 18 and 89 years of age and came from about two dozen US areas. Grouping used clinical history reported by participants in a survey and questionnaire. This CDR3 comprises 14 residues. Unmatched junction bases numbered 3, after V lost 3 bases and J lost 5 bases. Germline loops: CDR1 LNHDA, CDR2 SQIVND (reference sequence). Original processing notes: Amplifying reference gene primers gave estimates of nucleated cell counts. Measured with immunoSEQ multiplex PCR; TCRdb has only the in-frame clones, and not every one. The DNA was the basis for D and trimming; V, J and clone size are from that table. The sample contains roughly 150,000 clones, under 90% of which appear only once.

Sequences were obtained from PBMCs or T cells enriched from blood (not recorded which). V is TRBV19 and J is TRBJ2-1; 8 bases map to TRBD2. This receptor was obtained from a woman in her sixties or seventies who had recovered from COVID-19. The CDR3 bases are TGTGCCAGTAGTATGTCGGGGGGGAACAATGAGCAGTTCTTC. This codes for CASSMSGGNNEQFF.